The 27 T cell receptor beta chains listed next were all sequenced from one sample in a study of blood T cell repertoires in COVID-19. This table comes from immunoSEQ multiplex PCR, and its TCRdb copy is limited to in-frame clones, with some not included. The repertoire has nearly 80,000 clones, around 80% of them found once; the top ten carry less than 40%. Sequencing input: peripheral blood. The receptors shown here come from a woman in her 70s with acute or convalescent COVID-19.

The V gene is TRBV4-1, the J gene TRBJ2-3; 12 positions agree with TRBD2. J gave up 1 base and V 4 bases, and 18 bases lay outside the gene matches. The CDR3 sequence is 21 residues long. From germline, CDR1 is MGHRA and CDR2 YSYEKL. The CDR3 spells CASSPRLAGDRVGSGTDTQYF. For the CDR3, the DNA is TGCGCCAGCAGCCCACGACTAGCGGGAGATAGGGTGGGTAGCGGCACAGATACGCAGTATTTT.

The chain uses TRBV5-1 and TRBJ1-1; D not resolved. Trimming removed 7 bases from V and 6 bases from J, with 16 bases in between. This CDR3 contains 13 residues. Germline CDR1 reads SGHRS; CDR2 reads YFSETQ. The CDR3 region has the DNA TGCGCCAGCTCTAGTGATTCTGACCCTGAAGCTTTCTTT. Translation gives CASSSDSDPEAFF.

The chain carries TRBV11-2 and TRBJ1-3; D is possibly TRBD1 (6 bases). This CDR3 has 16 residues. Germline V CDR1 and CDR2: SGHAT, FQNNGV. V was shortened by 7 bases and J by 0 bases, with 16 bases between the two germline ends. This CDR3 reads CASTPIRGASGNTIYF. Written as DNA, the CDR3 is TGTGCCAGCACCCCCATCCGGGGGGCCTCTGGAAACACCATATATTTT.

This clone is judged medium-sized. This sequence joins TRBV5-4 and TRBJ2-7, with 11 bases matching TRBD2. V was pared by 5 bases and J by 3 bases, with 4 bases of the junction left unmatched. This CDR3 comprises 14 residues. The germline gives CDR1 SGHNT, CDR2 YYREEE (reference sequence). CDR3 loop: CASSYGTSGYEQYF. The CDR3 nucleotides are TGTGCCAGCAGTTATGGGACTAGCGGCTACGAGCAGTACTTC. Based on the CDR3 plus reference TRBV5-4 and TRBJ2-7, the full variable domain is ETGVTQSPTHLIKTRGQQVTLRCSSQSGHNTVSWYQQALGQGPQFIFQYYREEENGRGNFPPRFSGLQFPNYSSELNVNALELDDSALYLCASSYGTSGYEQYFGPGTRLTVT.

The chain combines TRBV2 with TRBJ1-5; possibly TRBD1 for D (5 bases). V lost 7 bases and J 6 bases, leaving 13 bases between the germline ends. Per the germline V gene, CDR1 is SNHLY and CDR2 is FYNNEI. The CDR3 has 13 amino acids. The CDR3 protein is CASTGQGGQPQHF. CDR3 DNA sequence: TGTGCCAGCACCGGGCAGGGAGGTCAGCCCCAGCATTTT.

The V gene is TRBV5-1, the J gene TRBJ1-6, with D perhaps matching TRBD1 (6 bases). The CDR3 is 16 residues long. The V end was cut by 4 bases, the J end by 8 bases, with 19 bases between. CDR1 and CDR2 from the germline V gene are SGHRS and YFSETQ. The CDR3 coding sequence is TGCGCCAGCAGCGTGAGAACCGGGACACCGGATTCACCCCTCCACTTT. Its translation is CASSVRTGTPDSPLHF. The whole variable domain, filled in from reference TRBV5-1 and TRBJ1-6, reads KAGVTQTPRYLIKTRGQQVTLSCSPISGHRSVSWYQQTPGQGLQFLFEYFSETQRNKGNFPGRFSGRQFSNSRSEMNVSTLELGDSALYLCASSVRTGTPDSPLHFGNGTRLTVT.

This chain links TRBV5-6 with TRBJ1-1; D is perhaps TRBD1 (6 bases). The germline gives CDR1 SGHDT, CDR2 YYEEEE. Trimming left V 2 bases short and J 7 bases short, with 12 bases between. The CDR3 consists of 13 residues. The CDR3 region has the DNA TGTGCCAGCAGCTTTCAGGGGTTCGATGAAGCTTTCTTT. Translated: CASSFQGFDEAFF. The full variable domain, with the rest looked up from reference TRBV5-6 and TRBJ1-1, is DAGVTQSPTHLIKTRGQQVTLRCSPKSGHDTVSWYQQALGQGPQFIFQYYEEEERQRGNFPDRFSGHQFPNYSSELNVNALLLGDSALYLCASSFQGFDEAFFGQGTRLTVV.

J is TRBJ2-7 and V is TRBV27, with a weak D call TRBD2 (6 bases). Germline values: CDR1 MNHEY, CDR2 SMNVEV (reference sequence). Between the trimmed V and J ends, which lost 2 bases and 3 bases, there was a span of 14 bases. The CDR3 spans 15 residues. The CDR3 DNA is TGTGCCAGCAGTTTAGGCATCTCGGGACTCTACGAGCAGTACTTC. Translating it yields CASSLGISGLYEQYF.

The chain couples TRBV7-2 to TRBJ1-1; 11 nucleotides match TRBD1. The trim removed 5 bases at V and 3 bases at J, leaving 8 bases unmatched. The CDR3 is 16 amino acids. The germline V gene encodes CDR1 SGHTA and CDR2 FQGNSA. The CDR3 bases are TGTGCCAGCAGCCCCGGGACAGGGGGTATCGACACTGAAGCTTTCTTT. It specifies CASSPGTGGIDTEAFF.

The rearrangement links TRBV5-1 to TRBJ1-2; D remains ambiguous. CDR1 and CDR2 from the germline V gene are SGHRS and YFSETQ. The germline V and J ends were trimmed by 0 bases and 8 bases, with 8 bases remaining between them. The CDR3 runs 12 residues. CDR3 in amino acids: CASSLGLGGYTF. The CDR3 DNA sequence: TGCGCCAGCAGCTTGGGTCTGGGCGGCTACACCTTC.

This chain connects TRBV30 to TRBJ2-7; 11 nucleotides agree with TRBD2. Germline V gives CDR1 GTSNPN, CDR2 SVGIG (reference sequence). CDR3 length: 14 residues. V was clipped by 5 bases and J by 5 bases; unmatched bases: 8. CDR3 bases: TGTGCCTGGTCCCCAACTAGCGGGAGCAACGAGCAGTACTTC. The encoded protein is CAWSPTSGSNEQYF.

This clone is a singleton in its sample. The CDR3 coding sequence is TGTGCCAGCAGACCGCTGGGACAGGGGCAAAAAAACATTCAGTACTTC. It codes for CASRPLGQGQKNIQYF. The V call is TRBV27, the J call TRBJ2-4, with 10 bases aligning to TRBD1. This CDR3 spans 16 amino acids. The germline CDR1 and CDR2 sequences are MNHEY and SMNVEV (reference sequence). V gave up 6 bases and J gave up 4 bases; unmatched junction bases: 9.

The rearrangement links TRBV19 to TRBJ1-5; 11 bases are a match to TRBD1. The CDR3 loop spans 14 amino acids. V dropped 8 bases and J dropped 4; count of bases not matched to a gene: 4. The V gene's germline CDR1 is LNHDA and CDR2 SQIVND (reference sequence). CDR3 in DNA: TGTGCCAGTGGACAGGGGGCGCGGAATCAGCCCCAGCATTTT. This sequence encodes CASGQGARNQPQHF.

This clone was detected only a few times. The chain's CDR3 is CASRLGLPETQYF. In nucleotides, the CDR3 is TGCGCCAGCAGACTGGGCCTACCAGAGACCCAGTACTTC. V and J are TRBV10-2 and TRBJ2-5; D unresolved. There are 13 residues in the CDR3. V lost 6 bases, J lost 4 bases, and 12 bases lay in between. Germline V lookup: CDR1 WSHSY, CDR2 SAAADI.

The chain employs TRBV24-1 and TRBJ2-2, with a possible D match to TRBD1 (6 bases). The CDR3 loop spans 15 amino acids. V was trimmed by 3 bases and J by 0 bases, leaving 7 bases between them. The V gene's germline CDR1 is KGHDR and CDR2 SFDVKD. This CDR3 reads CATSDTGSNTGELFF. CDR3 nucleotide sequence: TGTGCCACCAGTGATACAGGGTCGAACACCGGGGAGCTGTTTTTT.

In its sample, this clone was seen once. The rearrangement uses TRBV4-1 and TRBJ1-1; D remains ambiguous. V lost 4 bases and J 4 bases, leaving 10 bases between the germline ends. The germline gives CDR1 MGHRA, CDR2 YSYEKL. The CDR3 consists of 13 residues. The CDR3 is CASSPPRSTEAFF. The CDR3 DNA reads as TGCGCCAGCAGCCCCCCCCGGAGCACTGAAGCTTTCTTT.

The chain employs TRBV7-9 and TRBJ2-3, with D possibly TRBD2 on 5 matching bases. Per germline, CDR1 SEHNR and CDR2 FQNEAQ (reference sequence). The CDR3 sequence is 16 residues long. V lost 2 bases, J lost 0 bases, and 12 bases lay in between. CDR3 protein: CASSLYRGTSTDTQYF. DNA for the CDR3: TGTGCCAGCAGCTTATATCGGGGAACTAGCACAGATACGCAGTATTTT.

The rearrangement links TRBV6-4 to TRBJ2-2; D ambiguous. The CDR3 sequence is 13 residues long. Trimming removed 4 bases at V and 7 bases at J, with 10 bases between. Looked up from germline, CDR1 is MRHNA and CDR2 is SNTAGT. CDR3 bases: TGTGCCAGCAGTGTTGGAGCATACGGGGAGCTGTTTTTT. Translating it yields CASSVGAYGELFF.

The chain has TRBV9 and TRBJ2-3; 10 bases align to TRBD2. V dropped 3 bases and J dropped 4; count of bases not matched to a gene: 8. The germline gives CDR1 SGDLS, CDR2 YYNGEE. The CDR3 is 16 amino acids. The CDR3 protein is CASSGTGTSVSDTQYF. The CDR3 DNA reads TGTGCCAGCAGCGGAACCGGGACTAGCGTTTCAGATACGCAGTATTTT.

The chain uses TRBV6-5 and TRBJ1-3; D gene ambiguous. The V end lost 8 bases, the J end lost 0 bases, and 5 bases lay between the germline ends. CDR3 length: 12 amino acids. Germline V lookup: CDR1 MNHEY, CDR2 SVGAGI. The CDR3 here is CASHSSGNTIYF. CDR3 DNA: TGTGCCAGCCATTCCTCTGGAAACACCATATATTTT.

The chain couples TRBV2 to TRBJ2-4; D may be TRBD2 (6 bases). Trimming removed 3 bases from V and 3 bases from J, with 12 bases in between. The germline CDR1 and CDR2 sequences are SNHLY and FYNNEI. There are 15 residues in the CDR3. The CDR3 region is CASSELETSKNIQYF. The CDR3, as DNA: TGTGCCAGCAGTGAGTTGGAGACTAGCAAAAACATTCAGTACTTC.

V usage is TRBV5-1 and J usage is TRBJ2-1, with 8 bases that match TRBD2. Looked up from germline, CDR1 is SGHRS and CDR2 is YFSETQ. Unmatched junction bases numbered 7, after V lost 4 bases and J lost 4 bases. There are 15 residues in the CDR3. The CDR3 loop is CASSRSTSGYNEQFF. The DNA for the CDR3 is TGCGCCAGCAGCCGGAGCACTAGCGGATACAATGAGCAGTTCTTC.

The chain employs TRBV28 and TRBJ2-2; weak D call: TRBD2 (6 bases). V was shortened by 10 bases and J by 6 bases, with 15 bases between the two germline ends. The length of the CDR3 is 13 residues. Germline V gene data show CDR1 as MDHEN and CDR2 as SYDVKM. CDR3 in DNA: TGTGCCACCTTCTATGCGGGGTCCGGGGAGCTGTTTTTT. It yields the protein CATFYAGSGELFF.

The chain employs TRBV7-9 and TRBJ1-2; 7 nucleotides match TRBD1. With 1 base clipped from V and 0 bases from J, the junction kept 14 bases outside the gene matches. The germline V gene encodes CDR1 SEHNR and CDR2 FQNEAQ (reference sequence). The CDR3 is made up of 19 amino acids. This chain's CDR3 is CASSLGAIDRAKTNYGYTF. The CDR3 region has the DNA TGTGCCAGCAGCTTAGGGGCTATTGACAGGGCGAAGACTAACTATGGCTACACCTTC.

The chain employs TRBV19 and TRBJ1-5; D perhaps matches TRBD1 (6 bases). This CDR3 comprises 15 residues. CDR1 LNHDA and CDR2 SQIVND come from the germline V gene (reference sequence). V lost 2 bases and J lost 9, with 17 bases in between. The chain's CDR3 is CASSISGHSVRPQHF. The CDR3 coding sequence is TGTGCCAGTAGTATATCGGGACACTCGGTAAGGCCCCAGCATTTT.

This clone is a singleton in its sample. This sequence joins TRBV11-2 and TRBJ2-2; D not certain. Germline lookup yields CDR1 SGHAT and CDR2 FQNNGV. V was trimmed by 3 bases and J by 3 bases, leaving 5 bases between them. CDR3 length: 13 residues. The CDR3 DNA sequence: TGTGCCAGCAGCTTGGGCCACACCGGGGAGCTGTTTTTT. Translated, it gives CASSLGHTGELFF.

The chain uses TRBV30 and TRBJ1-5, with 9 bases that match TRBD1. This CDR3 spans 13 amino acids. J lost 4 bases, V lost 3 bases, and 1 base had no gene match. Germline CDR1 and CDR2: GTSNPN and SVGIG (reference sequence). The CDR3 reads CAWSGQGNQPQHF. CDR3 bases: TGTGCCTGGAGCGGACAGGGGAATCAGCCCCAGCATTTT.